This passage covers 12 T cell receptor beta chains from one sample sequenced in a study of blood T cell repertoires in COVID-19. Produced via immunoSEQ multiplex PCR; TCRdb's table is partial and in-frame only. The table shows hundreds of thousands of clones, with roughly four fifths occurring only once. Sequenced sample: peripheral blood. The receptors originated from a woman in her 70s with acute or convalescent COVID-19.

The chain links TRBV6-2 or TRBV6-3 to TRBJ2-2; a possible D gene is TRBD2 (6 bases). Trimming stripped 5 bases from V and 4 bases from J, with 23 bases between. The CDR3 extends over 18 amino acids. Germline CDR1 is MNHEY and CDR2 is SVGEGT. The CDR3 nucleotides read TGTGCCAGCAGTGGTCCCCTATCGTGGGAGGCCCCCACCGGGGAGCTGTTTTTT. Its translation: CASSGPLSWEAPTGELFF.

V is TRBV12-3 or TRBV12-4 and J is TRBJ2-3, with D unresolved. Trimming stripped 2 bases from V and 4 bases from J, with 7 bases between. The CDR3 has 13 residues. The CDR3 region has the DNA TGTGCCAGCAGTTTACAACAGTCAGATACGCAGTATTTT. This encodes CASSLQQSDTQYF.

A remark on this clone: The same CDR3 can be traced to other DNA sequences in this sample. The chain is built from TRBV2 and TRBJ1-2, with TRBD1 matching over 8 bases. After removal of 4 bases from V and 5 bases from J, the junction contained 3 bases not matched to a gene. This CDR3 spans 13 amino acids. Germline V gene data show CDR1 as SNHLY and CDR2 as FYNNEI. CDR3 in DNA: TGTGCCAGCAGTGTGGACAGGGCGTATGGCTACACCTTC. Translated, it gives CASSVDRAYGYTF.

This clone was seen more than once but under ten times. The V and J genes are TRBV7-2 and TRBJ1-2, with unresolved D. The CDR3 loop spans 11 amino acids. V was clipped by 4 bases and J by 9 bases, with 9 bases between them. The V gene's germline CDR1 is SGHTA and CDR2 FQGNSA. CDR3 protein: CASSSSVSYTF. The CDR3, as DNA: TGTGCCAGCAGCTCCAGCGTTAGCTACACCTTC.

The chain recombines TRBV27 with TRBJ2-1, with TRBD2 identical over 14 bases. The germline gives CDR1 MNHEY, CDR2 SMNVEV (reference sequence). The CDR3 contains 14 residues. Trimming at V came to 8 bases and at J to 6 bases, leaving 3 bases not matched to a gene. The CDR3 sequence: CASLGLAGGNEQFF. DNA of the CDR3: TGTGCCAGCCTCGGACTAGCGGGGGGCAATGAGCAGTTCTTC.

This clone showed up just a few times. The identical CDR3 is also encoded by other nucleotide sequences in the sample. The chain uses TRBV5-1 and TRBJ1-4, with D perhaps matching TRBD1 (5 bases). Germline loops: CDR1 SGHRS, CDR2 YFSETQ. V was shortened by 2 bases and J by 5 bases, with 10 bases between the two germline ends. This CDR3 comprises 14 residues. CDR3 region: CASSFGGSNEKLFF. Here the CDR3 DNA reads TGCGCCAGCAGCTTCGGGGGGAGCAATGAAAAACTGTTTTTT.

This clone came up once. The chain couples TRBV7-9 to TRBJ2-5; maybe TRBD1 (5 bases). CDR1 and CDR2 from the germline V gene are SEHNR and FQNEAQ (reference sequence). The CDR3 consists of 12 residues. The V end was cut by 4 bases, the J end by 4 bases, with 7 bases between. The CDR3 loop is CASSSQGETQYF. CDR3 bases: TGTGCCAGCAGCTCTCAGGGAGAGACCCAGTACTTC.

This chain joins TRBV27 and TRBJ1-6, with D unresolved. Germline-derived CDR1 and CDR2 are MNHEY and SMNVEV (reference sequence). The CDR3 loop spans 15 amino acids. V was clipped by 2 bases and J by 0 bases, with 5 bases between them. For the CDR3, the DNA is TGTGCCAGCAGTTTACGGGACTCCTATAATTCACCCCTCCACTTT. The encoded protein is CASSLRDSYNSPLHF.

This sequence joins TRBV5-1 and TRBJ2-1; 9 positions agree with TRBD1. V lost 4 bases to trimming and J lost 6 bases; unmatched junction nucleotides: 11. CDR3 length: 16 residues. CDR1 is SGHRS and CDR2 is YFSETQ in the germline V gene. The CDR3 DNA sequence: TGCGCCAGCAGCGGAATTGACAGGGGGTTACTCAATGAGCAGTTCTTC. Protein: CASSGIDRGLLNEQFF.

The chain has TRBV4-3 and TRBJ2-5; D might be TRBD2 (5 bases). V was shortened by 2 bases and J by 3 bases, with 13 bases between the two germline ends. The CDR3 sequence is 15 residues long. Germline V CDR1 and CDR2: LGHNA, YSLEER. The CDR3 loop reads CASSQSAGVKETQYF. CDR3 nucleotides: TGCGCCAGCAGCCAAAGCGCGGGTGTAAAAGAGACCCAGTACTTC.

This clone was picked up a small number of times. The CDR3 sequence: CASSESGVDSPLHF. The CDR3 DNA reads as TGTGCCAGCTCAGAATCGGGGGTGGATTCACCCCTCCACTTT. The rearrangement uses TRBV18 and TRBJ1-6; a weak D match, TRBD1 (5 bases). V shed 5 bases and J shed 8 bases, with 13 bases lying between them. This CDR3 spans 14 amino acids. Per the germline V gene, CDR1 is KGHSH and CDR2 is LQKENI.

The chain uses TRBV5-1 and TRBJ2-3; 8 bases line up with TRBD1. Germline CDR1 SGHRS, CDR2 YFSETQ. The CDR3 extends over 15 amino acids. The junction had 9 bases not matched to a gene; V was cut back by 4 bases and J by 5 bases. This CDR3 reads CASSPSRGQGDTQYF. DNA of the CDR3: TGCGCCAGCAGCCCCTCCAGGGGGCAGGGAGATACGCAGTATTTT.